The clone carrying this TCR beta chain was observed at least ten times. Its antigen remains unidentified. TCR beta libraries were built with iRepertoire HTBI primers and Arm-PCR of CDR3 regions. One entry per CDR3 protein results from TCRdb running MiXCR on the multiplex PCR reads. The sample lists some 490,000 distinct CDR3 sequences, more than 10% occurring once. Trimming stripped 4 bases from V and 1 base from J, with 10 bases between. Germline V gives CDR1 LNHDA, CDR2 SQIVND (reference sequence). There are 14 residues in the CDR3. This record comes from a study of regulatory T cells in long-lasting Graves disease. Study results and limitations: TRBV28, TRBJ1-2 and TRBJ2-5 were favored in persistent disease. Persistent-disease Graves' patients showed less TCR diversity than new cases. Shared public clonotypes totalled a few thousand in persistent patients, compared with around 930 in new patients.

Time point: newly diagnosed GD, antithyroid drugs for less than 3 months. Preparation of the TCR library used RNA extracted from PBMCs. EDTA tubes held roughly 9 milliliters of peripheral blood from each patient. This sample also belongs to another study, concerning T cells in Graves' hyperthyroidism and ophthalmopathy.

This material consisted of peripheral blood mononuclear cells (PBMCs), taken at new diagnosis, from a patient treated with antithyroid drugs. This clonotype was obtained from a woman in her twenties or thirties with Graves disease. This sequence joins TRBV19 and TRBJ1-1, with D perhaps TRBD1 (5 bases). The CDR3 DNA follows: TGTGCCAGTAGTACAGGACACACGAACACTGAAGCTTTCTTT. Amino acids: CASSTGHTNTEAFF. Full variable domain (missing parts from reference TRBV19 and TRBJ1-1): DGGITQSPKYLFRKEGQNVTLSCEQNLNHDAMYWYRQDPGQGLRLIYYSQIVNDFQKGDIAEGYSVSREKKESFPLTVTSAQKNPTAFYLCASSTGHTNTEAFFGQGTRLTVV.